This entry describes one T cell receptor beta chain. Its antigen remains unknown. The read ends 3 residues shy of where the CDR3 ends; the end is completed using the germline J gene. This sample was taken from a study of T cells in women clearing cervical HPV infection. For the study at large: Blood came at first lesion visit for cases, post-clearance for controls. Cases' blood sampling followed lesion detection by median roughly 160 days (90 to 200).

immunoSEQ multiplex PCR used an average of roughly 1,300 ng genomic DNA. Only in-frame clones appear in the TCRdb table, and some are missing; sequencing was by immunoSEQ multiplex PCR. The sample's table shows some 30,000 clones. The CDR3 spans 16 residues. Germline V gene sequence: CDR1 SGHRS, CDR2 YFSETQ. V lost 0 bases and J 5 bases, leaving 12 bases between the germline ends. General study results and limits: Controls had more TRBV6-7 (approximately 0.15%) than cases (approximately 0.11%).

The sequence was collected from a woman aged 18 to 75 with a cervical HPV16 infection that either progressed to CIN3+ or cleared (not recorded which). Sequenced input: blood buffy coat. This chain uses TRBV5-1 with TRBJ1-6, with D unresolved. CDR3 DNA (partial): TGCGCCAGCAGCTTGGAACCAAGGGCCGATAATTCACCC. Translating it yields CASSLEPRADNSP. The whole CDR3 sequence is CASSLEPRADNSPLHF.